This T cell receptor (beta chain) was recorded in a study of response to subunit inactivated influenza vaccine. TCRdb reprocessed the RT-PCR reads with MiXCR, giving one entry per CDR3 protein. Among hundreds of thousands of distinct CDR3 sequences listed, 10% to 12% were seen once. These same records also appear under a second study, on T cells expressing NK-cell markers. That source reports: UMIs accompanied the 5'RACE template switching by which TCR beta cDNA was made.

This TCR derives from a man aged 50-60 years who received an inactivated influenza vaccine. Sequences were derived from PBMCs from blood, sampled on the day of vaccination.

The chain's CDR3 is CASSRDREFTGELFF. CDR3 nucleotide sequence: TGTGCCAGCAGCCGGGACAGGGAATTCACCGGGGAGCTGTTTTTT. The chain couples TRBV7-7 to TRBJ2-2; 9 bases are a match to TRBD1. The length of the CDR3 is 15 residues. The germline CDR1 and CDR2 sequences are SSHAT and FNYEAQ (reference sequence). Losses at the gene ends were 5 bases for V and 4 bases for J; bases not matched to a gene: 5.